The subject of this entry is one T cell receptor (beta chain). This sample was included in a study of regulatory T cells in long-lasting Graves disease. Construction of the TCR beta libraries employed iRepertoire HTBI primers in conjunction with Arm-PCR of CDR3 regions. TCRdb analysed the multiplex PCR reads with MiXCR anew, one entry per CDR3 protein. The sample records 400,000 to 550,000 distinct CDR3 sequences, 16% being singletons. Time point indicated: newly diagnosed GD, antithyroid drugs for less than 3 months. The TCR library was made from RNA extracted from PBMCs. This CDR3 comprises 14 residues. V gave up 0 bases and J gave up 4 bases, with 10 bases separating them. Germline-derived CDR1 and CDR2 are DFQATT and SNEGSKA (reference sequence). The same sample was also studied in work on T cells in Graves' hyperthyroidism and ophthalmopathy. This second report adds: Diagnoses were established using clinical symptoms, serum thyroxine and TRAb, thyroid ultrasound and orbital computed tomography.

The J gene is TRBJ1-3, the V gene TRBV20-1; D unclear. This clonotype was sampled from a young woman with Graves disease. This specimen consisted of peripheral blood mononuclear cells (PBMCs), obtained at new diagnosis, from a patient treated with antithyroid drugs. The CDR3: CSAREGGGGNTIYF. For the CDR3, the DNA is TGCAGTGCTAGAGAGGGCGGCGGAGGAAACACCATATATTTT.